This T cell receptor (beta chain) appears in the sequencing data of a study of cytomegalovirus exposure and HLA in healthy donors. Notes on the study in general: Among TCR sequences, most were rare, though some public TCRs appeared in many donors. In a later analysis, a genetic analysis reported fewer productive-TCR N-insertions in an Asian-associated ancestry cluster than the cohort average.

Researchers ran the PCR with 60 Vbeta and 13 Jbeta primers. In the study's own analysis: Later work found around 80 million unique TCR beta chains, with 10 million to 14 million shared. The table came from immunoSEQ multiplex PCR; TCRdb's copy has only in-frame clones and leaves some out. V and J calls and clone size follow that table, whereas D and trimming were derived from the DNA. The profile covers around 100,000 clones, with 70% appearing a single time and around 10% taken by the ten largest. For this clone: Its matching antigen is unknown.

Germline V lookup: CDR1 LGHNA, CDR2 YSLEER. The V end lost 1 base, the J end lost 4 bases, and 10 bases lay between the germline ends. The CDR3 is made up of 14 amino acids. This chain connects TRBV4-3 to TRBJ1-2; D ambiguous. The sequencing sample was made of PBMCs. This clonotype originated in a man aged 25-45 years in good health and CMV-seropositive. CDR3 nucleotides: TGCGCCAGCAGCCAAGTAGCTGGGTCCTATGGCTACACCTTC. This sequence encodes CASSQVAGSYGYTF.